This T cell receptor (beta chain) was found in a study of spatial heterogeneity in lung cancer. Study information: A consistent excess of beta-chain over alpha-chain sequences was detected. Tumor regions showed TCR transcript counts that correlated strongly with a T cell module score from matched bulk RNA-seq.

As for time point: sample taken at primary tumor resection. The donors comprised 60 to 85 untreated early-stage non-small cell lung cancer patients. Findings and limits, study-wide: Mutation counts in tumors were tracked by counts of expanded intratumoral alpha and beta TCRs.

MiXCR was run by TCRdb on the 5' RACE reads, yielding one entry per CDR3 protein. The data show approximately 94,000 distinct CDR3 sequences, with 4% to 4.5% seen just once and 21% held by the top ten. This clonotype was observed a few times. Its antigen is not identified. The clonotype comes from a male donor with early-stage non-small cell lung cancer. The sample consisted of lung tumor tissue, taken at surgery.

The CDR3 region is CSVGARLETQYF. The DNA for the CDR3 is TGCAGCGTTGGTGCCAGATTGGAGACCCAGTACTTC. This chain joins TRBV29-1 and TRBJ2-5; D remains ambiguous. V dropped 4 bases and J dropped 5 bases, with 11 bases sitting between them. CDR1 and CDR2 from the germline V gene are SQVTM and ANQGSEA. There are 12 residues in the CDR3. Full variable domain (missing parts from reference TRBV29-1 and TRBJ2-5): SAVISQKPSRDICQRGTSLTIQCQVDSQVTMMFWYRQQPGQSLTLIATANQGSEATYESGFVIDKFPISRPNLTFSTLTVSNMSPEDSSIYLCSVGARLETQYFGPGTRLLVL.